The 17 T cell receptor beta chains below were found in one sample sequenced in a study of OX40 agonist ivuxolimab in advanced cancers. TCRdb keeps only in-frame clones here, not all; method: immunoSEQ multiplex PCR. The data hold over 65,000 clones, with over 75% observed a single time. Sequencing was performed on CD4+ or CD8+ T cells sorted from blood, taken in a trial of the OX40 agonist ivuxolimab. The source is an adult with an advanced solid tumor such as melanoma, head and neck, liver or kidney cancer.

The chain couples TRBV5-1 to TRBJ2-3; 10 bases are a match to TRBD1. The V segment lost 5 bases and the J segment 1 base; nucleotides outside the gene matches: 7. Germline CDR1 SGHRS, CDR2 YFSETQ. The CDR3 loop spans 16 amino acids. CDR3 region: CASRPTGTGGTDTQYF. CDR3 DNA: TGCGCCAGCAGGCCTACCGGGACAGGGGGCACAGATACGCAGTATTTT.

This chain connects TRBV5-1 to TRBJ2-7; 12 positions match TRBD2. The V gene's germline CDR1 is SGHRS and CDR2 YFSETQ. J gave up 3 bases and V 4 bases, and 5 bases lay outside the gene matches. The CDR3 is 15 residues long. DNA for the CDR3: TGCGCCAGCAGCGGGGGACTAGCGGGTTTCTACGAGCAGTACTTC. Translated, it gives CASSGGLAGFYEQYF.

This sequence joins TRBV5-1 and TRBJ2-5; D is uncertain. V was pared by 5 bases and J by 5 bases, with 7 bases between. CDR1 and CDR2 (germline): SGHRS, YFSETQ. The CDR3 length is 11 residues. The DNA for the CDR3 is TGCGCCAGCAGAGGCAGGGAGACCCAGTACTTC. It translates to CASRGRETQYF. The variable domain in full, completed from reference TRBV5-1 and TRBJ2-5, reads KAGVTQTPRYLIKTRGQQVTLSCSPISGHRSVSWYQQTPGQGLQFLFEYFSETQRNKGNFPGRFSGRQFSNSRSEMNVSTLELGDSALYLCASRGRETQYFGPGTRLLVL.

The chain has TRBV4-1 and TRBJ1-2; unclear D gene. Per the germline V gene, CDR1 is MGHRA and CDR2 is YSYEKL. Trimming removed 1 base from V and 4 bases from J, with 13 bases in between. The CDR3 consists of 15 residues. Written as DNA, the CDR3 is TGCGCCAGCAGCCAAGGTCAGCGAGGGTTCTATGGCTACACCTTC. This codes for CASSQGQRGFYGYTF.

This clone was detected only a few times. This chain joins TRBV7-2 and TRBJ1-5; D is unresolved. Trimming shortened V by 1 base and J by 0 bases, and 4 bases separated the two germline ends. CDR1 SGHTA and CDR2 FQGNSA come from the germline V gene. The CDR3 length is 14 residues. CDR3 protein: CASSLVGSNQPQHF. CDR3 nucleotides: TGTGCCAGCAGCTTAGTCGGTAGCAATCAGCCCCAGCATTTT.

This clone was seen a single time. Here the CDR3 DNA reads TGTGCCAGCTCACCACCGTTGGGTTCTAAGGGGTCAGAGACCCAGTACTTC. Protein: CASSPPLGSKGSETQYF. The chain links TRBV18 to TRBJ2-5; a possible D gene is TRBD1 (5 bases). There are 17 residues in the CDR3. Germline CDR1 KGHSH, CDR2 LQKENI. Trimming left V 0 bases short and J 4 bases short, with 18 bases between.

The chain employs TRBV5-6 and TRBJ2-7, with 11 nucleotides matching TRBD1. The germline V gene encodes CDR1 SGHDT and CDR2 YYEEEE. CDR3 length equals 16 residues. V lost 1 base and J lost 2; bases outside the gene matches: 5. The CDR3 nucleotides read TGTGCCAGCAGCTTGCGGCTGGGACAGGGGGCCTACGAGCAGTACTTC. Residues: CASSLRLGQGAYEQYF.

This chain links TRBV14 with TRBJ2-5; the D is unclear. V was trimmed by 2 bases and J by 5 bases, leaving 12 bases between them. This CDR3 region has 14 residues. Germline loops: CDR1 SGHDN, CDR2 FVKESK. As DNA, the CDR3 is TGTGCCAGCAGCCAACACCCGAAAGGGGAGACCCAGTACTTC. Encoded protein: CASSQHPKGETQYF.

This CDR3 is CASSLGEGIYEQYF. Written as DNA, the CDR3 is TGTGCCAGCAGCTTAGGTGAGGGAATCTACGAGCAGTACTTC. This rearrangement joins TRBV11-2 to TRBJ2-7, with D maybe TRBD2 (5 bases). The ends were cut back, 1 base at V and 3 bases at J, with 10 bases in the middle. Germline assignment: CDR1 SGHAT and CDR2 FQNNGV. The length of the CDR3 is 14 residues.

J is TRBJ1-1 and V is TRBV9, with 8 positions matching TRBD1. J was trimmed by 5 bases and V by 3 bases; bases with no gene match: 6. This CDR3 comprises 14 residues. Germline values: CDR1 SGDLS, CDR2 YYNGEE. CDR3 loop: CASSADRGGTEAFF. The CDR3 coding sequence is TGTGCCAGCAGCGCAGACAGGGGTGGAACTGAAGCTTTCTTT.

The chain recombines TRBV11-3 with TRBJ2-5; 9 bases are a match to TRBD2. This CDR3 comprises 16 residues. CDR1 is SGHNT and CDR2 is YENEEA in the germline V gene. Trimming at V came to 5 bases and at J to 0 bases, leaving 7 bases not matched to a gene. In DNA form, the CDR3 reads TGTGCCAGCAGCCCTACTAGCGGGCTTTACCAAGAGACCCAGTACTTC. Translated: CASSPTSGLYQETQYF.

The chain combines TRBV10-3 with TRBJ2-4; D may be TRBD2 (6 bases). V lost 0 bases and J 0 bases, leaving 18 bases between the germline ends. This CDR3 comprises 19 residues. CDR1 ENHRY and CDR2 SYGVKD come from the germline V gene. CDR3 in DNA: TGTGCCATCAGTGAGTCCGGTAGCGGCTCAAAATTAGCCAAAAACATTCAGTACTTC. Protein product: CAISESGSGSKLAKNIQYF.

This clone was recorded a few times. The J gene is TRBJ1-2, the V gene TRBV28, with D perhaps TRBD1 (5 bases). This CDR3 region has 15 residues. The V gene's germline CDR1 is MDHEN and CDR2 SYDVKM. The V end lost 2 bases, the J end lost 3 bases, and 13 bases lay between the germline ends. This chain's CDR3 is CASSLGSGPDYGYTF. CDR3 in DNA: TGTGCCAGCAGTTTAGGGTCAGGGCCCGACTATGGCTACACCTTC.

The chain employs TRBV2 and TRBJ2-2; D possibly corresponds to TRBD1 (6 bases). V lost 6 bases and J 6 bases, leaving 11 bases between the germline ends. The CDR3 consists of 13 residues. CDR1 is SNHLY, CDR2 FYNNEI, per germline. In DNA, the CDR3 is TGTGCCAGCAGCCAACAGGGACCCGGGGAGCTGTTTTTT. Amino acids: CASSQQGPGELFF.

The V and J genes are TRBV2 and TRBJ1-4; no clear D gene. The CDR3 has 15 amino acids. V was clipped by 7 bases and J by 0 bases, with 12 bases between them. From germline, CDR1 is SNHLY and CDR2 FYNNEI. CDR3: CASTIPGATNEKLFF. The CDR3 region has the DNA TGTGCCAGCACCATCCCCGGTGCAACTAATGAAAAACTGTTTTTT.

The CDR3 nucleotides are TGTGCCAGCCACCAGGGGAGCCCCTTGAACACTGAAGCTTTCTTT. It yields the protein CASHQGSPLNTEAFF. The chain couples TRBV5-4 to TRBJ1-1, with D perhaps matching TRBD1 (6 bases). The CDR3 spans 15 residues. V was clipped by 7 bases and J by 0 bases, with 16 bases between them. Per the germline V gene, CDR1 is SGHNT and CDR2 is YYREEE (reference sequence).

CDR3 nucleotide sequence: TGTGCCAGCACCCGGGGCCCGGCTAGCCAAGAGACCCAGTACTTC. The encoded protein is CASTRGPASQETQYF. The gene calls are TRBV5-5 and TRBJ2-5, with D perhaps TRBD1 or TRBD2 (5 bases each). V was trimmed by 6 bases and J by 1 base, leaving 16 bases between them. The CDR3 has 15 amino acids. Germline V gene sequence: CDR1 SGHKS, CDR2 YYEKEE (reference sequence).